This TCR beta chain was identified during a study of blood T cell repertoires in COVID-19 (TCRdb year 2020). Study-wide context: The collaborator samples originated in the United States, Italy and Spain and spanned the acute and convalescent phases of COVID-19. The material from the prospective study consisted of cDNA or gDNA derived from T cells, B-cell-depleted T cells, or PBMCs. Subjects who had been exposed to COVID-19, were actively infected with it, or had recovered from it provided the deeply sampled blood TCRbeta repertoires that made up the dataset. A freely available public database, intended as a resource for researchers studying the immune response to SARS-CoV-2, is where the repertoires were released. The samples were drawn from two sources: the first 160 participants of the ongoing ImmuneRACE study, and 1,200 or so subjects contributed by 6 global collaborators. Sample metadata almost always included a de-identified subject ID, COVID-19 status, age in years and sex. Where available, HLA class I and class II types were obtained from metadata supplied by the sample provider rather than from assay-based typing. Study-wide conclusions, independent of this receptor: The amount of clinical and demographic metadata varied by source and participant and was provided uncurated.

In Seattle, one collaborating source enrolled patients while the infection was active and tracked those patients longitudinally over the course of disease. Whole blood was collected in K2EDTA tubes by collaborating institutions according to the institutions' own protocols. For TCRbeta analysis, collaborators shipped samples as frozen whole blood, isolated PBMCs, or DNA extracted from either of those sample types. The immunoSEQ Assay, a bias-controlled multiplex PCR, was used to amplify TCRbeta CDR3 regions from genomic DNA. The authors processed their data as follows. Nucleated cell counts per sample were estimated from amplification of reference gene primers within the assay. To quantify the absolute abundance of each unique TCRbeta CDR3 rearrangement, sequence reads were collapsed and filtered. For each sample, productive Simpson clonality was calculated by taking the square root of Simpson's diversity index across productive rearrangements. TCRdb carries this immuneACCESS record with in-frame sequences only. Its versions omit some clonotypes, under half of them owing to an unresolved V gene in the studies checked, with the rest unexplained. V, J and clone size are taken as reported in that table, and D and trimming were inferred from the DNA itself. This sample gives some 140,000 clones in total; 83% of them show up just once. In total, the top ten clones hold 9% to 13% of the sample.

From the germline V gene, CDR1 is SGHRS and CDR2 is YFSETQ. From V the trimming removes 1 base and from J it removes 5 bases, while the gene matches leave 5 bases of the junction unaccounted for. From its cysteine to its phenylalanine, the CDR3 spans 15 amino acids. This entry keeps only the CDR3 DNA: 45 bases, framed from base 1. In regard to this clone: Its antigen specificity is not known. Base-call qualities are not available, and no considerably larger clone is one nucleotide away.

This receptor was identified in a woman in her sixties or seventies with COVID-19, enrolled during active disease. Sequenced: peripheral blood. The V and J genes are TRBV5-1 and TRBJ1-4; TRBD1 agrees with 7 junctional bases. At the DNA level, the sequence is TGCGCCAGCAGCTTGACGATGACAGGGAATGAAAAACTGTTTTTT. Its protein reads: CASSLTMTGNEKLFF.